Each of the 21 T cell receptor beta chains below was sequenced from the same sample in a study of monozygotic twins with inflammatory bowel disease. From the 5' RACE reads, TCRdb lists one entry per CDR3 protein and no DNA. This sample's table has about 380,000 distinct CDR3 sequences. The sequenced sample was blood. The receptor source for this set is a human donor with ulcerative colitis or Crohn's disease, or a healthy co-twin of an affected twin (not recorded which).

The rearrangement uses TRBV3-1 and TRBJ2-3. CDR1 is LGHDT and CDR2 is YNNKEL in the germline V gene (reference sequence). The CDR3 covers 13 residues. This chain's CDR3 is CASSQVYRYTQYF.

The J gene is TRBJ2-2, the V gene TRBV20-1. Germline V gene lookup returns CDR1 DFQATT and CDR2 SNEGSKA (reference sequence). This CDR3 comprises 13 residues. The CDR3 region is CSASVENTGELFF.

The chain recombines TRBV6-2 or TRBV6-3 with TRBJ1-1. Germline CDR1 and CDR2: MNHEY and SVGEGT. The CDR3 runs to 16 residues. The CDR3 here is CASSYSLQIYTTEAFF.

The chain uses TRBV5-1 and TRBJ2-7; the D gene TCRdb calls, TRBD1, cannot be checked with no DNA. The CDR3 length is 17 residues. Germline lookup yields CDR1 SGHRS and CDR2 YFSETQ. This chain's CDR3 is CASSLDPRGPSSYEQYF.

The chain links TRBV4-3 to TRBJ2-4; TCRdb lists TRBD1, though no DNA is available to test this call. CDR3 length: 16 residues. Germline V gene sequence: CDR1 LGHNA, CDR2 YSLEER. The CDR3 region is CASSRSTDAMKNIQYF.

This chain connects TRBV29-1 to TRBJ1-1; TCRdb names TRBD1, which stays unverified in the absence of DNA. Germline CDR1 SQVTM, CDR2 ANQGSEA. This CDR3 is built from 13 residues. This chain's CDR3 is CSVYRASNTEAFF.

The rearrangement uses TRBV5-6 and TRBJ2-7. From germline, CDR1 is SGHDT and CDR2 YYEEEE. This CDR3 has 16 amino acids. This chain's CDR3 is CASEASYQMNSYEQYF. Full variable domain (remainder filled in from reference TRBV5-6 and TRBJ2-7): DAGVTQSPTHLIKTRGQQVTLRCSPKSGHDTVSWYQQALGQGPQFIFQYYEEEERQRGNFPDRFSGHQFPNYSSELNVNALLLGDSALYLCASEASYQMNSYEQYFGPGTRLTVT.

This chain uses TRBV7-6 with TRBJ2-7; the D gene TCRdb calls, TRBD2, cannot be checked with no DNA. Germline CDR1 and CDR2: SGHVS and FNYEAQ. The length of the CDR3 is 14 residues. The CDR3 loop reads CASSLGELEYEQYF.

The chain employs TRBV29-1 and TRBJ2-7; TCRdb's D gene call, TRBD1, goes unchecked for lack of DNA. The CDR3 has 13 residues. CDR1 and CDR2 from the germline V gene are SQVTM and ANQGSEA. CDR3 residues: CSGGGTAYYEQYF.

The chain has TRBV10-3 and TRBJ2-3; the D gene TCRdb calls, TRBD1, cannot be checked with no DNA. This CDR3 comprises 15 residues. Looked up from germline, CDR1 is ENHRY and CDR2 is SYGVKD. The CDR3 sequence is CAISERGQGTDTQYF.

The chain recombines TRBV7-2 with TRBJ2-7. Germline V CDR1 and CDR2: SGHTA, FQGNSA. The CDR3 loop spans 13 amino acids. The CDR3 protein is CASSSLSLSEQYF.

The V call is TRBV20-1, the J call TRBJ1-4; TCRdb returns TRBD1, unconfirmable since there is no DNA. The germline gives CDR1 DFQATT, CDR2 SNEGSKA (reference sequence). The CDR3 is 13 amino acids. The CDR3 reads CSALGGAGEKLFF.

The rearrangement links TRBV5-1 to TRBJ2-7; TCRdb outputs TRBD1, but without DNA this stays unchecked. There are 15 residues in the CDR3. Germline values: CDR1 SGHRS, CDR2 YFSETQ. CDR3 sequence reads: CASSLDRGLLYEQYF.

The rearrangement uses TRBV24-1 and TRBJ2-7. In germline, CDR1 is KGHDR, CDR2 SFDVKD. This CDR3 has 14 amino acids. The CDR3 protein is CATSDSGSVYEQYF.

The V and J genes are TRBV6-5 and TRBJ2-3. The germline V gene has CDR1 MNHEY and CDR2 SVGAGI. CDR3 size: 14 residues. The CDR3 sequence is CASSYSGDTDTQYF.

This chain joins TRBV28 and TRBJ2-7; TCRdb's D call of TRBD1 is untestable without DNA. The CDR3 contains 12 residues. Per the germline V gene, CDR1 is MDHEN and CDR2 is SYDVKM. The CDR3 loop reads CASSWDAREQYF.

V usage is TRBV20-1 and J usage is TRBJ1-5; TCRdb selects TRBD1, and the lack of DNA leaves this call unchecked. Looked up from germline, CDR1 is DFQATT and CDR2 is SNEGSKA (reference sequence). The CDR3 loop spans 15 amino acids. CDR3 loop: CSASIYDRDYQPQHF.

This rearrangement joins TRBV7-2 to TRBJ1-1. The germline V gene has CDR1 SGHTA and CDR2 FQGNSA. The CDR3 has 13 amino acids. Here the CDR3 reads CASSLYSHPEAFF.

V usage is TRBV7-9 and J usage is TRBJ2-3; the D call from TCRdb, TRBD1, cannot be confirmed without DNA. The CDR3 length is 15 residues. Germline-derived CDR1 and CDR2 are SEHNR and FQNEAQ (reference sequence). The CDR3 region is CASSFGTGPTDTQYF.

This chain links TRBV12-3 or TRBV12-4 with TRBJ1-2; TCRdb designates TRBD1, a call that cannot be tested without DNA. The length of the CDR3 is 14 residues. The CDR3 reads CASSPGQSFYGYTF.

The genes are TRBV10-3 and TRBJ2-2; no DNA is available, so the TRBD1 call from TCRdb remains unchecked. This CDR3 is built from 15 residues. Germline CDR1 and CDR2: ENHRY and SYGVKD. CDR3 region: CAISETGLYTGELFF.